The entry that follows covers one T cell receptor (beta chain) sequence. The source of the sample is a study of early T cells in non-severe SARS-CoV-2 infection. TCRdb called the 5' RACE reads again in MiXCR, with one record for every CDR3 protein. The sample carries some 46,000 distinct CDR3 sequences, roughly 8.8% recorded once. The material sequenced was whole blood. This clonotype was sampled from an adult who was a healthcare worker with PCR-confirmed SARS-CoV-2 infection or an uninfected control (not recorded which).

The CDR3 DNA reads TGTGCCAGCAGCTCCAGGGCCGGCACAGATACGCAGTATTTT. Protein sequence: CASSSRAGTDTQYF. The rearrangement joins TRBV7-3 to TRBJ2-3, with D tentatively TRBD1 (5 bases). Germline V gene sequence: CDR1 SGHTA, CDR2 FQGTGA. The length of the CDR3 is 14 residues. V was trimmed by 4 bases and J by 1 base, leaving 9 bases between them.